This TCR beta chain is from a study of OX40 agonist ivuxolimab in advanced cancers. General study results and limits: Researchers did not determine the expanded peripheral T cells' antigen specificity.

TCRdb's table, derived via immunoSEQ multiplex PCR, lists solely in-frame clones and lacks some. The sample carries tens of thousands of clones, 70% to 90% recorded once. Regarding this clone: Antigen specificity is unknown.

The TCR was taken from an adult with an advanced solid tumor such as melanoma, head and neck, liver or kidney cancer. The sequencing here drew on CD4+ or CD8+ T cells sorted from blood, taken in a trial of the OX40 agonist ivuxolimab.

CDR3 region: CASSPGQGGDYGYTF. The CDR3 DNA is TGTGCCAGCAGTCCCGGACAGGGAGGTGACTATGGCTACACCTTC. The rearrangement links TRBV7-6 to TRBJ1-2; 8 bases fit TRBD1. The CDR3 has 15 residues. Germline trimming cut 6 bases from V and 3 bases from J; bases unmatched to any gene: 9. The germline gives CDR1 SGHVS, CDR2 FNYEAQ.